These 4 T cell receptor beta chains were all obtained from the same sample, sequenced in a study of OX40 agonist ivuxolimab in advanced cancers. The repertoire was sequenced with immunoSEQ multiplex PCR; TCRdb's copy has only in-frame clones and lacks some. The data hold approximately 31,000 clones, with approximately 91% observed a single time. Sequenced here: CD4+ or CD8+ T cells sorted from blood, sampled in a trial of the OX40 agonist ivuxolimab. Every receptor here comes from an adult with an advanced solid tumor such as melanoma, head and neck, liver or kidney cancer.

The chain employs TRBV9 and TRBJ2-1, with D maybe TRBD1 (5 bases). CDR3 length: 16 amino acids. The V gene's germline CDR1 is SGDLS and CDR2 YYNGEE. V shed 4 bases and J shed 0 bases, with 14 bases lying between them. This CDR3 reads CASSSRVESSYNEQFF. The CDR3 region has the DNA TGTGCCAGCAGCAGCAGGGTTGAGAGCTCCTACAATGAGCAGTTCTTC.

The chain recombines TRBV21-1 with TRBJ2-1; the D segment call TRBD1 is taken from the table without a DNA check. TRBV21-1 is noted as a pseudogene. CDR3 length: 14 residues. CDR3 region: CASSATQGAYEQFF. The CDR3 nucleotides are TGTGCCAGCAGCGCTACACAGGGGGCGTATGAGCAGTTCTTC.

This CDR3 reads CASRSGEVNTEAFF. In DNA, the CDR3 is TGCGCCAGCAGATCAGGGGAGGTCAACACTGAAGCTTTCTTT. V is TRBV5-1 and J is TRBJ1-1; D may be TRBD1 (6 bases). The V gene lost 5 bases and the J gene lost 2 bases, with 13 bases spanning the gap. The germline CDR1 and CDR2 sequences are SGHRS and YFSETQ. The CDR3 runs 14 residues.

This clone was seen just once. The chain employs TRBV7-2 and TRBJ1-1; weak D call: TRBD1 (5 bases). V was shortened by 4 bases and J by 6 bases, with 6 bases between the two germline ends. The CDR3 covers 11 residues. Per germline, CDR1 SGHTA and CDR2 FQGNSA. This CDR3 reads CASSWGAEAFF. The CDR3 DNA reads TGTGCCAGCAGCTGGGGGGCTGAAGCTTTCTTT.